Listed below are T cell receptor beta chains from one sample, sequenced in a study of T and B cells in COVID-19 patients. Each CDR3 protein is one row after TCRdb ran MiXCR on the multiplex PCR reads. The sample carries under 13,000 distinct CDR3 sequences, more than 30% recorded once. Sequencing input: blood. The receptor source for this set is a human donor with active COVID-19. The CDR3 runs from the conserved cysteine through the conserved F or W. Fields, in order: CDR3 protein, CDR3 DNA, D gene, J gene, V gene, clone size. D genes are given only for firm matches. Not every row has a clone size; where given, it reads once, few, many or a size class.

CASSQDLRGLNEQFF	TGTGCCAGCAGCCAAGATCTACGGGGGTTAAATGAGCAGTTCTTC	-	TRBJ2-1	TRBV4-2	-
CASSIVGSGFGEAFF	TGTGCCAGTAGTATAGTCGGCAGTGGCTTTGGTGAAGCTTTCTTT	-	TRBJ1-1	TRBV19	few
CASSGTGDDYEQYF	TGCGCCAGCAGCGGGACAGGGGACGACTACGAGCAGTACTTC	TRBD1	TRBJ2-7	TRBV5-1	-
CASSPTLTSGVQETQYF	TGTGCCAGCAGCCCGACCCTGACTAGCGGGGTGCAAGAGACCCAGTACTTC	TRBD2	TRBJ2-5	TRBV5-1	-
CASSFGYVSSGEKLFF	TGTGCCAGCAGCTTTGGCTACGTTTCTTCGGGCGAAAAACTGTTTTTT	-	TRBJ1-4	TRBV5-6	-
CSASGSPSSSYNSPLHF	TGCAGTGCCTCAGGATCCCCCTCGAGCTCCTATAATTCACCCCTCCACTTT	-	TRBJ1-6	TRBV20-1	few
CSARTGTGANVLTF	TGCAGTGCCCGGACAGGGACTGGGGCCAACGTCCTGACTTTC	TRBD1	TRBJ2-6	TRBV20-1	-
CASSREGTGNGYTF	TGTGCCAGCAGCCGAGAAGGGACAGGGAATGGCTACACCTTC	TRBD1	TRBJ1-2	TRBV5-4	few
CASSLRTGFNSGAKVLTF	TGTGCCAGCAGCCTCCGGACAGGGTTTAACTCTGGGGCCAAAGTCCTGACTTTC	TRBD1	TRBJ2-6	TRBV11-1	-
CAWTDTGTTNEKLFF	TGTGCCTGGACTGACACAGGAACTACGAATGAAAAACTGTTTTTT	-	TRBJ1-4	TRBV30	few
CAAAGQGFYTF	TGTGCCGCGGCGGGACAGGGTTTTTACACCTTC	TRBD1	TRBJ1-2	TRBV15	few
CASGLGNTIYF	TGTGCCAGCGGCCTCGGAAACACCATATATTTT	-	TRBJ1-3	TRBV12-3/TRBV12-4	medium-sized
CASSYGLTIYF	TGTGCCAGCAGTTATGGACTCACCATATATTTT	-	TRBJ1-3	TRBV6-6	-
CASSSRRGKGETQYF	TGTGCCAGCAGTTCCCGGCGGGGCAAAGGAGAGACCCAGTACTTC	-	TRBJ2-5	TRBV6-2/TRBV6-3	-